The clone carrying this T cell receptor (beta chain) was recorded many times. Its antigen is unknown. The data belong to a study of regulatory T cells in long-lasting Graves disease. Researchers made TCR beta libraries by using iRepertoire HTBI primers and running Arm-PCR on CDR3 regions. TCRdb itself ran the multiplex PCR reads through MiXCR, one entry per CDR3 protein. The sample includes a few hundred thousand distinct CDR3 sequences, roughly 10% seen only once; the top ten take approximately 17%. Time point noted: newly diagnosed GD, antithyroid drugs for less than 3 months. PBMCs were the source of the RNA used for TCR sequencing. V dropped 5 bases and J dropped 4; count of bases not matched to a gene: 9. The CDR3 loop spans 15 amino acids. CDR1 and CDR2 (germline): SEHNR, FQNEAQ (reference sequence). Study-level points and caveats: A greater number of public clonotypes (roughly 2,700) was shared by persistent patients than by new patients (around 1,000).

This sample was shared with a second study, whose subject was T cells in Graves' hyperthyroidism and ophthalmopathy. That paper states: Stable hyperthyroidism: no ophthalmopathy progression over 18 months of follow-up. Blood also showed most of the thyroid clonotypes that were expanded above 0.001. The authors' 13 V-J model separated ophthalmopathy from stable hyperthyroidism.

The receptor comes from a young woman with Graves disease. The input for sequencing was peripheral blood mononuclear cells (PBMCs), taken at new diagnosis, from a patient treated with antithyroid drugs. The chain couples TRBV7-9 to TRBJ1-1, with 8 bases identical to TRBD1. CDR3 region: CASSTTTGESTEAFF. Written as DNA, the CDR3 is TGTGCCAGCAGCACCACGACAGGGGAAAGCACTGAAGCTTTCTTT.